The TCR beta chain under discussion was sequenced for a study of human T cells and chemical hapten exposure. In the study overall: DPC at 2% was the sensitizing agent, placed on approximately 2 cm by approximately 2 cm of upper inner arm skin. Study findings and constraints: Compared to controls, expanded TCRs made significantly more large clusters of similar CDR3s.

Germline V CDR1 and CDR2: MGHDK, SYGVNS. The CDR3 loop spans 14 amino acids. The ends lost 3 bases at V and 10 bases at J; junction bases unmatched: 10. Described time point: pre-sensitization, week 0. The treatment was: therapeutic diphenylcyclopropenone sensitization with weekly scalp DPC. This clonotype was recorded at least ten times. What it binds is unknown. MiXCR, applied by TCRdb to the RACE reads, yields one record per CDR3 protein. The data hold more than 250,000 distinct CDR3 sequences, with approximately 8.6% observed a single time. This clonotype was sampled from a woman between 35 and 50 years old with alopecia areata. Some clones in this sample may be carry-over from other donors' samples. Here the sequenced sample was whole blood, taken in connection with sensitization to the hapten diphenylcyclopropenone (DPC). The chain carries TRBV25-1 and TRBJ1-1, with 8 bases that match TRBD1. The CDR3 DNA is TGTGCCAGCAGTGACACCCAGGGGGCCACAAGAGCTTTCTTT. Its protein is CASSDTQGATRAFF.